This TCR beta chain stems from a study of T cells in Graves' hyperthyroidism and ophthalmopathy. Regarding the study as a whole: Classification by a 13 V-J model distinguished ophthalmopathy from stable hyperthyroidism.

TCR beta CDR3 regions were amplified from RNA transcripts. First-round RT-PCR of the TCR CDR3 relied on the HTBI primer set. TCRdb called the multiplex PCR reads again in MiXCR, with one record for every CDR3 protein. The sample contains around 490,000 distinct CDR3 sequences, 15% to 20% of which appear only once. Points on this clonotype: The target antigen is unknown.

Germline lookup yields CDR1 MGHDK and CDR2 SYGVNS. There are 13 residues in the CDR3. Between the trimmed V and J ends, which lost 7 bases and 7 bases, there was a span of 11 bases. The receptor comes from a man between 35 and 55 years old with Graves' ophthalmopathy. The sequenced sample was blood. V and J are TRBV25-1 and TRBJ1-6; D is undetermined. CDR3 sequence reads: CASKNSQNSPLHF. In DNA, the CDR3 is TGTGCCAGCAAAAACAGCCAAAATTCACCCCTCCACTTT.